The rows below give T cell receptor beta chains drawn from one sample of a study of cytomegalovirus exposure and HLA in healthy donors. TCRdb's copy holds only in-frame clones and misses some; the assay was immunoSEQ multiplex PCR. The sample records some 150,000 clones, 70% to 85% being singletons. Sequenced: PBMCs. Receptors originate from a woman aged 45 to 65 in good health and CMV-seropositive. Both conserved end residues are part of each CDR3. Fields, in order: V gene, clone size, D gene, J gene, CDR3 protein, CDR3 DNA. The D gene is left open where the match is weak. Size tells how often a clone was seen (once, few, many) or the class of an expanded clone, and some rows leave it out.

>TRBV7-8|.|.|TRBJ2-1
CASIRDNYNEQFF
TGTGCCAGCATCCGGGACAACTACAATGAGCAGTTCTTC
>TRBV7-3|.|.|TRBJ1-6
CASSREGGYNSPLHF
TGTGCCAGCAGCCGCGAAGGCGGGTATAATTCACCCCTCCACTTT
>TRBV9|.|.|TRBJ1-6
CASSVVGGINSPLHF
TGTGCCAGCAGCGTAGTCGGGGGTATCAATTCACCCCTCCACTTT
>TRBV6-1|few|TRBD1|TRBJ1-2
CASSSPGQPYGYTF
TGTGCCAGCAGTAGCCCGGGACAGCCCTATGGCTACACCTTC
>TRBV27|.|TRBD2|TRBJ2-7
CASSLDGGGPYEQYF
TGTGCCAGCAGTTTAGATGGCGGGGGGCCCTACGAGCAGTACTTC
>TRBV2|.|.|TRBJ2-5
CASSQGQSRETQYF
TGTGCCAGCAGTCAAGGGCAGTCCCGAGAGACCCAGTACTTC
>TRBV5-1|.|.|TRBJ2-7
CASSLNQGSYEQYF
TGCGCCAGCAGCTTGAACCAGGGATCCTACGAGCAGTACTTC
>TRBV6-4|few|.|TRBJ1-6
CASSDSLQPNSPLHF
TGTGCCAGCAGTGACTCGTTACAGCCTAATTCACCCCTCCACTTT
>TRBV19|.|.|TRBJ1-1
CASSIAGSEAFF
TGTGCCAGTAGTATAGCGGGATCTGAAGCTTTCTTT
>TRBV29-1|.|TRBD1|TRBJ2-7
CSVSGQGLYEQYF
TGCAGCGTTTCGGGACAGGGGTTGTACGAGCAGTACTTC
>TRBV7-2|.|TRBD2|TRBJ2-3
CASSLASGGSGGATDTQYF
TGTGCCAGCAGCTTAGCGTCAGGTGGAAGCGGGGGGGCGACAGATACGCAGTATTTT
>TRBV6-1|.|TRBD1|TRBJ2-7
CASRAGQGHYEQYF
TGTGCCAGCAGGGCGGGACAGGGCCACTACGAGCAGTACTTC
>TRBV29-1|.|.|TRBJ2-5
CSSDSGGTQYF
TGCAGCTCGGATTCCGGGGGGACCCAGTACTTC
>TRBV9|.|.|TRBJ1-1
CASSGPLGSAGGVTEAFF
TGTGCCAGCAGCGGACCCCTGGGATCGGCGGGAGGTGTCACTGAAGCTTTCTTT
>TRBV18|.|TRBD1|TRBJ2-7
CASSRDRWAYEQYF
TGTGCCAGCTCACGGGACAGGTGGGCCTACGAGCAGTACTTC
>TRBV18|.|.|TRBJ1-2
CASSPDRSANYGYTF
TGTGCCAGCTCACCTGACAGGTCTGCTAACTATGGCTACACCTTC
>TRBV7-8|.|TRBD2|TRBJ2-3
CASSLRSGGALDTQYF
TGTGCCAGCAGCTTGCGTAGCGGGGGGGCCTTAGATACGCAGTATTTT
>TRBV5-1|.|.|TRBJ2-7
CASSLTSGATYEQYF
TGCGCCAGCAGCTTGACATCAGGGGCCACCTACGAGCAGTACTTC
>TRBV30|.|.|TRBJ1-3
CAWSVGQGNTIYF
TGTGCCTGGAGTGTCGGACAGGGAAACACCATATATTTT
>TRBV2|few|.|TRBJ2-3
CASKEVHSTDTQYF
TGTGCCAGCAAGGAGGTCCACTCCACAGATACGCAGTATTTT
>TRBV9|.|TRBD1|TRBJ1-4
CASSPPGTGGYEKLFF
TGTGCCAGCAGCCCTCCCGGGACAGGGGGATATGAAAAACTGTTTTTT
>TRBV6-5|.|TRBD2|TRBJ2-1
CASSYRSGGVDEQFF
TGTGCCAGCAGTTACCGTTCGGGGGGGGTCGATGAGCAGTTCTTC
>TRBV6-6|.|.|TRBJ1-5
CASSHVGVTQPQHF
TGTGCCAGCAGCCACGTTGGAGTCACTCAGCCCCAGCATTTT
>TRBV5-1|.|TRBD1|TRBJ1-2
CASSLAGTGDGYTF
TGCGCCAGCAGCTTGGCCGGGACAGGGGATGGCTACACCTTC
>TRBV7-8|few|TRBD2|TRBJ2-1
CASRSGTSGYNEQFF
TGTGCCAGCAGATCCGGGACTAGCGGTTACAATGAGCAGTTCTTC
>TRBV2|once|.|TRBJ2-3
CASRLLVSIDTQYF
TGTGCCAGCAGGCTACTAGTTTCGATAGATACGCAGTATTTT
>TRBV5-6|.|TRBD1|TRBJ1-3
CASSLQGTLVRNTIYF
TGTGCTAGCAGTCTACAGGGGACCCTTGTTCGAAACACCATATATTTT
>TRBV7-6|.|.|TRBJ1-6
CASSPLSLNSPLHF
TGTGCCAGCAGCCCCCTTAGCCTAAATTCACCCCTCCACTTT
>TRBV6-1|.|.|TRBJ2-6
CASIPGLAGANVLTF
TGTGCCAGCATTCCCGGTCTTGCTGGGGCCAACGTCCTGACTTTC
>TRBV7-8|.|.|TRBJ2-2
CASSSYTGELFF
TGTGCCAGCAGCTCGTACACCGGGGAGCTGTTTTTT
>TRBV10-2|.|.|TRBJ2-7
CASRDSYEQYF
TGCGCCAGCAGGGACAGCTACGAGCAGTACTTC
>TRBV29-1|.|.|TRBJ1-2
CSARGSSGYTF
TGCAGCGCCAGGGGCAGTTCTGGCTACACCTTC
>TRBV29-1|.|TRBD1|TRBJ2-7
CSVAGQGYGEQYF
TGCAGCGTTGCAGGACAGGGATACGGCGAGCAGTACTTC
>TRBV5-1|once|TRBD2|TRBJ2-1
CASSLGGGAHNEQFF
TGCGCCAGCAGCTTGGGCGGGGGGGCCCACAATGAGCAGTTCTTC
>TRBV2|.|TRBD2|TRBJ2-1
CASSWQASGGKNEQFF
TGTGCCAGCAGTTGGCAGGCTAGCGGGGGGAAGAATGAGCAGTTCTTC
>TRBV6-1|.|.|TRBJ1-1
CASSTHPRQEGEAFF
TGTGCCAGCAGTACACATCCTAGACAGGAAGGTGAAGCTTTCTTT
>TRBV27|.|.|TRBJ2-2
CASSLYPGTGELFF
TGTGCCAGCAGTTTATACCCGGGCACCGGGGAGCTGTTTTTT
>TRBV5-1|.|.|TRBJ2-3
CASSTGGVPLGTDTQYF
TGCGCCAGCAGCACGGGCGGGGTCCCGCTAGGCACAGATACGCAGTATTTT